This T cell receptor (beta chain) was retrieved from a study of blood T cell repertoires in COVID-19 (TCRdb year 2020). Looking at the study overall: Samples covering the acute and convalescent phases of COVID-19 were provided by collaborators in the United States, Italy and Spain. Samples were obtained from the ongoing ImmuneRACE study (first 160 participants) and from about 1,300 subjects provided by 6 global collaborators. HLA class I and class II types, where available, came from metadata supplied by the sample provider rather than from assay-based typing. A freely available public database, intended as a resource for researchers studying the immune response to SARS-CoV-2, is where the repertoires were released. Sample metadata almost always included a de-identified subject ID, COVID-19 status, age in years and sex. The material from the prospective study consisted of cDNA or gDNA derived from T cells, B-cell-depleted T cells, or PBMCs. The dataset comprised deeply sampled blood TCRbeta repertoires from subjects exposed to, actively infected with, or recovered from COVID-19. Findings and caveats that apply to the study as a whole: How much clinical and demographic metadata was included differed by source and by participant, and the metadata was provided uncurated.

About this clone itself: Its antigen is currently not known. Nothing much larger sits one base from this clone, and base qualities are not available.

Per the germline V gene, MNHEY is the CDR1 and SVGAGI is the CDR2. Clipping removes 6 bases from V and 4 bases from J, with 11 as the unmatched junction base count. Spanning cysteine to phenylalanine, the CDR3 consists of 15 amino acids. Solely the CDR3 DNA is kept, with 45 bases framed from the first base. Enrolling through a virtual design, the prospective study's participants ranged in age from roughly 18 to 95 years and lived across 20 to 25 United States geographic areas. Cohort assignment in the prospective study relied on participant-reported clinical history from a screening survey and a study questionnaire. Recovered participants in ImmuneRACE Cohort 3 were defined by two consecutive negative NP/OP PCR tests, clearance by a healthcare professional, or resolution of symptoms. Each participant in the prospective study had whole blood, serum and a nasopharyngeal or oropharyngeal swab collected by mobile phlebotomists. Prospective study participants could optionally give additional blood draws and questionnaires over a roughly 2-month period. Before DNA extraction, prospective study blood samples were shipped either frozen or at room temperature.

TCRbeta CDR3 regions were amplified from genomic DNA by means of the immunoSEQ Assay, a bias-controlled multiplex PCR. As for how the authors treated the data: The number of nucleated cells in each sample was estimated from the amplification of reference gene primers within the assay. To quantify the absolute abundance of each unique TCRbeta CDR3 rearrangement, sequence reads were collapsed and filtered. For each sample, productive Simpson clonality was calculated by taking the square root of Simpson's diversity index across productive rearrangements. TCRdb limited this immuneACCESS table to in-frame rearrangements with V and J called. A share of clones is missing; checked studies link under half to unresolved V genes, and the rest is unexplained. V and J calls and clone size follow that table, whereas D and trimming were derived from the DNA. Here the sample has about 350,000 clones; approximately 84% occur a single time. Of the sample, approximately 0.93% is held by the ten largest clones.

The rearranged chain carries TRBV6-5 and TRBJ1-1, with TRBD1 identical over 7 junction bases. Sequencing was done on a sample of PBMCs or T cells enriched from blood (not recorded which). The receptor was isolated from a woman in her twenties or thirties who had recovered from COVID-19. The nucleotide sequence reads as follows: TGTGCCAGCAGCAGGAAGACAGGGTCGAGCACTGAAGCTTTCTTT. Its translation is CASSRKTGSSTEAFF.